This entry concerns a single T cell receptor (beta chain). Its antigen remains unknown. Repertoires were generated with immunoSEQ multiplex PCR, while TCRdb's copy carries only in-frame clones and drops some. The table has about 82,000 clones, more than 85% seen once. The validation cohort, a group of roughly 120 subjects, included the donors and was separate from the approximately 700-subject first cohort. These data belong to a study of cytomegalovirus exposure and HLA in healthy donors. Study-level findings and limits: TCR beta chains numbering roughly 150 were designated cytomegalovirus-associated. Reports indicated that the classifier achieved high specificity and sensitivity in diagnosing cytomegalovirus status. While the bulk of TCR sequences proved rare, some public TCRs turned up in many donors.

The CDR3 contains 13 residues. Losses at the gene ends were 7 bases for V and 2 bases for J; bases not matched to a gene: 3. The germline CDR1 and CDR2 sequences are LNHDA and SQIVND (reference sequence). J is TRBJ2-3 and V is TRBV19; 7 nucleotides match TRBD2. The receptor's source is a man between 18 and 29 years old in good health and CMV-seronegative. Material: PBMCs. CDR3 nucleotides: TGTGCCAGTACCAGCGGGAACACAGATACGCAGTATTTT. Its translation is CASTSGNTDTQYF.